Following are 2 T cell receptor beta chains from one sample sequenced in a study of glioma-infiltrating T cells after dendritic cell vaccination (dated by TCRdb to 2016 to 2018). This specimen's time point label, interpreted: after dendritic cell vaccination, including at tumor progression/relapse. The library was obtained by the immunoSEQ multiplex PCR assay. TCRdb mirrors the immuneACCESS table, restricted to in-frame sequences. Some clones are absent from its copies; in checked studies, under half trace to an unresolved V gene, and the reason for the others is unknown. This sample has over 90,000 clones in its table, and 80% of those were observed once. Clones ranked in the top ten supply 5% to 7% of the sample. Source: blood, taken after dendritic cell vaccination. Receptors were obtained from a human donor with glioblastoma.

This rearrangement joins TRBV18 to TRBJ1-5, with D possibly matching TRBD1 (5 bases). The CDR3 length is 14 residues. V was pared by 5 bases and J by 3 bases, with 11 bases between. The germline CDR1 and CDR2 sequences are KGHSH and LQKENI. As DNA, the CDR3 is TGTGCCAGCTCAAGGGGTCAGTCCAATCAGCCCCAGCATTTT. Its protein is CASSRGQSNQPQHF.

The chain uses TRBV25-1 and TRBJ2-2; D is possibly TRBD2 (5 bases). The CDR3 has 15 residues. The germline V gene encodes CDR1 MGHDK and CDR2 SYGVNS. V gave up 3 bases and J gave up 0 bases, with 8 bases separating them. The CDR3: CASSDGSANTGELFF. CDR3 nucleotides: TGTGCCAGCAGTGATGGGAGCGCGAACACCGGGGAGCTGTTTTTT.